The 27 T cell receptor beta chains reported below all come from one sample, sequenced in a study of vaccination and CD4 T cells after COVID-19. No antigen is known for these receptors. Treatment defined: approximately 9-day PBMC culture with coronavirus spike peptide pools or control peptides (ViraFEST assay). The collection of CD4+ T cells from the unexposed donor took place before the COVID-19 pandemic (2011-2018). Sequenced with the Oncomine TCR Beta short-read assay was DNA taken from cultured CD4+ T cells. CD4+ T cells were cultured, and genomic DNA was extracted from them. TCRdb fed the PCR reads into MiXCR, producing one record per CDR3 protein. Among about 9,700 distinct CDR3 sequences listed, 35% were seen once. The specimen was CD4+ T cells from blood, cultured in vitro. These receptors were obtained from a human donor in good health.

The chain combines TRBV7-2 with TRBJ1-1; D might be TRBD1 (5 bases). CDR1 is SGHTA, CDR2 FQGNSA, per germline. Trimming took off 5 bases at V and 3 bases at J, with 13 bases between the two ends. The CDR3 loop spans 14 amino acids. This CDR3 is CASSPGGGYTEAFF. CDR3 in DNA: TGTGCCAGCAGCCCTGGTGGGGGATACACTGAAGCTTTCTTT.

This chain connects TRBV24-1 to TRBJ2-7; 7 nucleotides line up with TRBD1. Looked up from germline, CDR1 is KGHDR and CDR2 is SFDVKD. This CDR3 is 14 amino acids long. The V gene end was trimmed by 3 bases and the J gene end by 3 bases; junction bases not matched to a gene: 4. In DNA form, the CDR3 reads TGTGCCACCAGTGATGCCAGGGGGAGCTACGAGCAGTACTTC. Translated: CATSDARGSYEQYF.

This clonotype was seen only a few times. This chain links TRBV20-1 with TRBJ1-5; 8 positions agree with TRBD1. Germline CDR1 DFQATT, CDR2 SNEGSKA (reference sequence). CDR3 length: 14 residues. Trimming removed 6 bases from V and 0 bases from J; junction bases left unmatched: 4. CDR3 protein: CSATTGDSNQPQHF. As DNA, the CDR3 is TGCAGTGCAACGACAGGGGATAGCAATCAGCCCCAGCATTTT.

The genes are TRBV7-9 and TRBJ2-1; TRBD2 is a possible D gene (5 bases). V was pared by 4 bases and J by 8 bases, with 18 bases between. The CDR3 is 15 residues long. From germline, CDR1 is SEHNR and CDR2 FQNEAQ (reference sequence). The CDR3 here is CASSSRPGVSDEQFF. The CDR3 nucleotides are TGTGCCAGCAGCTCTCGACCCGGGGTATCAGATGAGCAGTTCTTC.

This clonotype has only a few counts. The V and J genes are TRBV27 and TRBJ1-2; D might be TRBD1 (6 bases). Trimming removed 3 bases from V and 0 bases from J, with 11 bases in between. The germline V gene has CDR1 MNHEY and CDR2 SMNVEV (reference sequence). This CDR3 comprises 15 residues. The DNA of the CDR3 is TGTGCCAGCAGTTTCGGGGGCCCCGCTAACTATGGCTACACCTTC. It is translated as CASSFGGPANYGYTF.

The rearrangement links TRBV20-1 to TRBJ2-3; D gene unclear. The CDR3 extends over 13 amino acids. V lost 3 bases, J lost 2 bases, and 9 bases lay in between. Germline CDR1 is DFQATT and CDR2 is SNEGSKA (reference sequence). CDR3 coding DNA: TGCAGTGCTAGCCGATGGCCCACAGATACGCAGTATTTT. It encodes CSASRWPTDTQYF.

This clonotype came up a few times. The J gene is TRBJ1-6, the V gene TRBV5-4, with D tentatively TRBD1 (6 bases). CDR1 is SGHNT, CDR2 YYREEE, per germline (reference sequence). The CDR3 has 15 amino acids. V lost 4 bases and J lost 4, with 12 bases in between. CDR3 sequence (DNA): TGTGCCAGCAGCGCGGACAGCTCGTATAATTCACCCCTCCACTTT. Its protein is CASSADSSYNSPLHF.

This sequence joins TRBV19 and TRBJ2-7, with D maybe TRBD2 (6 bases). CDR1 and CDR2 (germline): LNHDA, SQIVND (reference sequence). The CDR3 sequence is 16 residues long. V was cut by 5 bases and J by 9 bases, with 26 bases left in between. The CDR3 protein is CASSLQFIGSRGSQYF. CDR3 bases: TGTGCCAGTAGTCTCCAGTTTATCGGGAGCCGGGGATCGCAGTACTTC.

J is TRBJ2-1 and V is TRBV5-4, with a possible D match to TRBD1 (5 bases). Germline values: CDR1 SGHNT, CDR2 YYREEE (reference sequence). This CDR3 comprises 16 residues. With 3 bases removed from V and 7 bases from J, the gap between germline ends came to 20 bases. CDR3 nucleotide sequence: TGTGCCAGCAGCTCGCCCCTGGTCGGTGGGGCGAATGAGCAGTTCTTC. It yields the protein CASSSPLVGGANEQFF.

This chain uses TRBV28 with TRBJ2-7, with D hard to call. Between the trimmed V and J ends, which lost 3 bases and 6 bases, there was a span of 9 bases. Germline V gene lookup returns CDR1 MDHEN and CDR2 SYDVKM. The CDR3 is 12 amino acids. The CDR3 nucleotides read TGTGCCAGCAGTTTTAGGGCTACCGAGCAGTACTTC. Translation: CASSFRATEQYF.

The V and J genes are TRBV3-1 and TRBJ2-5, with 11 bases aligning to TRBD2. V was pared by 5 bases and J by 7 bases, with 12 bases of the junction left unmatched. The germline V gene encodes CDR1 LGHDT and CDR2 YNNKEL (reference sequence). This CDR3 is built from 16 residues. In DNA, the CDR3 is TGTGCCAGCAGCGGCCCACTAGCGGGAGAAGGGGGGACCCAGTACTTC. It encodes CASSGPLAGEGGTQYF.

In its sample, this clonotype ranks as medium-sized. The gene calls are TRBV5-4 and TRBJ1-6; 8 positions agree with TRBD1. The CDR3 runs 15 residues. Germline V gives CDR1 SGHNT, CDR2 YYREEE (reference sequence). Trimming took 0 bases from V and 7 from J; bases not matched to a gene: 3. The CDR3 sequence: CASSLGQGLNSPLHF. As DNA, the CDR3 is TGTGCCAGCAGCTTGGGACAGGGGCTGAATTCACCCCTCCACTTT.

The chain recombines TRBV19 with TRBJ2-1; D assignment may be TRBD1 or TRBD2 (5 bases each). In germline, CDR1 is LNHDA, CDR2 SQIVND (reference sequence). CDR3 length: 15 amino acids. The ends were cut back, 3 bases at V and 5 bases at J, with 14 bases in the middle. The CDR3 protein is CASSMRAGSDNEQFF. The CDR3 DNA reads TGTGCCAGTAGTATGAGGGCAGGGAGCGACAATGAGCAGTTCTTC. The variable domain in full, completed from reference TRBV19 and TRBJ2-1, reads DGGITQSPKYLFRKEGQNVTLSCEQNLNHDAMYWYRQDPGQGLRLIYYSQIVNDFQKGDIAEGYSVSREKKESFPLTVTSAQKNPTAFYLCASSMRAGSDNEQFFGPGTRLTVL.

The chain carries TRBV25-1 and TRBJ1-2; D is ambiguous. V was trimmed by 3 bases and J by 4 bases, leaving 6 bases between them. The CDR3 covers 12 residues. Germline-derived CDR1 and CDR2 are MGHDK and SYGVNS. The CDR3 region is CASSDGRYGYTF. The DNA for the CDR3 is TGTGCCAGCAGTGACGGGCGCTATGGCTACACCTTC.

J is TRBJ2-5 and V is TRBV9; 10 nucleotides agree with TRBD2. The CDR3 consists of 15 residues. Germline V gives CDR1 SGDLS, CDR2 YYNGEE. V gave up 1 base and J gave up 3 bases; unmatched junction bases: 3. CDR3 residues: CASSVRAGGKETQYF. The CDR3 DNA is TGTGCCAGCAGCGTAAGAGCGGGAGGGAAAGAGACCCAGTACTTC.

This chain uses TRBV7-2 with TRBJ2-2, with 7 positions matching TRBD2. The CDR3 totals 19 residues. V lost 5 bases to trimming and J lost 1 base; unmatched junction nucleotides: 16. Germline CDR1 and CDR2: SGHTA and FQGNSA. CDR3 in DNA: TGTGCCAGCAGCCCCACCCATCGGGAGGCCAGGAGGAACACCGGGGAGCTGTTTTTT. Translation gives CASSPTHREARRNTGELFF.

This clonotype turned up a few times. The DNA for the CDR3 is TGTGCCACCAGTGATCCCACGGGGCTGCAAGAGACCCAGTACTTC. Translating gives CATSDPTGLQETQYF. The chain carries TRBV24-1 and TRBJ2-5; perhaps D is TRBD1 or TRBD2 (5 bases each). Trimming cost V 3 bases and J 2 bases, with 12 bases left between them. CDR3 length equals 15 residues. The germline gives CDR1 KGHDR, CDR2 SFDVKD.

This clonotype appeared a few times. CDR3 loop: CASSVPPGQGPSNTF. In DNA, the CDR3 is TGTGCCAGCAGTGTCCCCCCGGGACAGGGGCCCTCGAACACCTTC. The V and J genes are TRBV6-1 and TRBJ1-2, with 10 bases identical to TRBD1. CDR1 and CDR2 from the germline V gene are MNHNS and SASEGT. This CDR3 is 15 amino acids long. Losses at the gene ends were 4 bases for V and 12 bases for J; bases not matched to a gene: 14.

V is TRBV6-1 and J is TRBJ2-7, with D maybe TRBD2 (6 bases). Germline assignment: CDR1 MNHNS and CDR2 SASEGT. The CDR3 is made up of 13 amino acids. Trimming shortened V by 10 bases and J by 0 bases, and 13 bases separated the two germline ends. The CDR3 loop is CATSGQGSYEQYF. CDR3 in DNA: TGTGCCACCAGCGGGCAGGGCTCCTACGAGCAGTACTTC.

This clonotype showed up just a few times. CDR3 loop: CASSWIDRPDSPLHF. CDR3 in DNA: TGTGCCAGCAGCTGGATCGACAGGCCCGACTCACCCCTCCACTTT. The chain carries TRBV7-9 and TRBJ1-6, with D possibly matching TRBD1 (6 bases). The CDR3 consists of 15 residues. Deletions cut 4 bases from V and 10 bases from J, with 17 bases between. The germline CDR1 and CDR2 sequences are SEHNR and FQNEAQ (reference sequence).

V is TRBV9 and J is TRBJ1-1; D call uncertain. V was cut by 4 bases and J by 0 bases, with 10 bases left in between. CDR1 is SGDLS, CDR2 YYNGEE, per germline. The CDR3 is 14 residues long. In DNA, the CDR3 is TGTGCCAGCAGCCCCCGATTTGTGAACACTGAAGCTTTCTTT. It translates to CASSPRFVNTEAFF.

This rearrangement joins TRBV5-4 to TRBJ2-5; maybe TRBD2 (6 bases). Trimming left V 0 bases short and J 2 bases short, with 11 bases between. The V gene's germline CDR1 is SGHNT and CDR2 YYREEE (reference sequence). The CDR3 has 15 residues. The CDR3 DNA is TGTGCCAGCAGCTTGGGATTAGCGGAACAAGAGACCCAGTACTTC. Protein product: CASSLGLAEQETQYF.

This clonotype was recorded a few times. CDR3 DNA sequence: TGTGCCAGCAGCAAAATACAGGGGGCACTAGGCTACACCTTC. The encoded protein is CASSKIQGALGYTF. J is TRBJ1-2 and V is TRBV6-1, with 9 bases fitting TRBD1. This CDR3 is built from 14 residues. CDR1 is MNHNS and CDR2 is SASEGT in the germline V gene. V was pared by 6 bases and J by 8 bases, with 10 bases of the junction left unmatched.

The rearrangement joins TRBV20-1 to TRBJ1-5; 7 bases line up with TRBD1. The CDR3 consists of 15 residues. After removal of 5 bases from V and 2 bases from J, the junction contained 9 bases not matched to a gene. Germline CDR1 DFQATT, CDR2 SNEGSKA (reference sequence). The CDR3 nucleotides read TGCAGTGCTGCAATAACCGGACAGGGCAATCAGCCCCAGCATTTT. It specifies CSAAITGQGNQPQHF.

This chain links TRBV29-1 with TRBJ2-3; 7 bases fit TRBD1. Trimming at V came to 4 bases and at J to 2 bases, leaving 6 bases not matched to a gene. This CDR3 is 14 amino acids long. Germline CDR1 reads SQVTM; CDR2 reads ANQGSEA. Here the CDR3 reads CSVVGQFLTDTQYF. CDR3 nucleotides: TGCAGCGTTGTGGGACAGTTTCTCACAGATACGCAGTATTTT.

This clonotype was detected a few times. This chain links TRBV6-1 with TRBJ2-3, with D possibly called TRBD1 or TRBD2 (6 bases each). The CDR3 covers 16 residues. Trimming cost V 5 bases and J 5 bases, with 20 bases left between them. CDR1 and CDR2 from the germline V gene are MNHNS and SASEGT. CDR3 loop: CASSSDSTGALDTQYF. Here the CDR3 DNA reads TGTGCCAGCAGTAGCGACTCCACGGGGGCTCTAGATACGCAGTATTTT.

This clonotype was counted between two and nine times. The chain uses TRBV11-1 and TRBJ1-2; the D gene is possibly TRBD1 (5 bases). The V end lost 1 base, the J end lost 3 bases, and 9 bases lay between the germline ends. Germline CDR1 SGHAT, CDR2 FQDESV (reference sequence). There are 14 residues in the CDR3. In DNA, the CDR3 is TGTGCCAGCAGCTTAGAGGGACGAGACTATGGCTACACCTTC. Translated: CASSLEGRDYGYTF.